This T cell receptor (beta chain) was captured by sequencing in a study of siplizumab effects on memory and regulatory T cells. Sequenced by immunoSEQ multiplex PCR; TCRdb stores in-frame clones only, minus some. The table records roughly 69,000 clones, 70% to 90% of them present only once. This CDR3 region has 15 residues. Trimming removed 5 bases from V and 0 bases from J; junction bases left unmatched: 6. Germline-derived CDR1 and CDR2 are MNHEY and SMNVEV (reference sequence). The rearrangement uses TRBV27 and TRBJ1-2; 7 nucleotides line up with TRBD1. The sample comprised memory CD4+ T cells sorted from blood. This receptor was identified in a human donor in good health. CDR3 nucleotides: TGTGCCAGCAGTCCAACAGGGGATTCTAACTATGGCTACACCTTC. The encoded protein is CASSPTGDSNYGYTF.